Listed below are T cell receptor beta chains from one sample, sequenced in a study of a mutant IDH1 vaccine in newly diagnosed glioma. Libraries were prepared by immunoSEQ multiplex PCR; TCRdb keeps only in-frame clonotypes and omits some of them. The data show around 45,000 clones, about 88% seen once. Their antigens are not known. Material: PBMCs, obtained from a glioma patient whose treatment included an IDH1 peptide vaccine. Receptor source: a woman aged 40-49 years with glioma. Both conserved end residues are part of each CDR3. The D gene is left open where the match is weak. The size field is filled for only some rows; it gives once, few, many or a size class.

v_gene: TRBV5-1
abundance: -
d_gene: -
j_gene: TRBJ1-4
CDR3aa: CASSADRLSMIKLFF
CDR3nt: TGCGCCAGCAGCGCTGACAGGCTATCAATGATAAAACTGTTTTTT

v_gene: TRBV28
abundance: -
d_gene: TRBD1
j_gene: TRBJ1-2
CDR3aa: CASSFAGQGARGYTF
CDR3nt: TGTGCCAGCAGTTTTGCGGGCCAGGGGGCGCGGGGCTACACCTTC

v_gene: TRBV2
abundance: -
d_gene: -
j_gene: TRBJ1-1
CDR3aa: CASSVPGRGTEAFF
CDR3nt: TGTGCCAGCAGTGTCCCAGGAAGGGGCACTGAAGCTTTCTTT

v_gene: TRBV4-3
abundance: -
d_gene: -
j_gene: TRBJ2-5
CDR3aa: CASSQGQGKETQYF
CDR3nt: TGCGCCAGCAGCCAAGGCCAGGGGAAAGAGACCCAGTACTTC

v_gene: TRBV29-1
abundance: -
d_gene: TRBD1
j_gene: TRBJ2-5
CDR3aa: CSVVSGGLAQETQYF
CDR3nt: TGCAGCGTTGTGTCAGGGGGCCTAGCACAAGAGACCCAGTACTTC

v_gene: TRBV6-1
abundance: -
d_gene: -
j_gene: TRBJ1-2
CDR3aa: CASSEGFYGYTF
CDR3nt: TGTGCCAGCAGTGAAGGCTTCTATGGCTACACCTTC

v_gene: TRBV10-3
abundance: -
d_gene: -
j_gene: TRBJ2-7
CDR3aa: CAISVTGKIDYEQYF
CDR3nt: TGTGCCATCAGTGTAACCGGGAAAATCGACTACGAGCAGTACTTC

v_gene: TRBV5-1
abundance: -
d_gene: -
j_gene: TRBJ2-7
CDR3aa: CASSLTNQGFEQYF
CDR3nt: TGCGCCAGCAGCTTGACTAATCAGGGGTTCGAGCAGTACTTC

v_gene: TRBV10-1
abundance: -
d_gene: -
j_gene: TRBJ2-1
CDR3aa: CASSSSGFSGEQFF
CDR3nt: TGCGCCAGCAGTTCTTCAGGGTTCTCGGGTGAGCAGTTCTTC

v_gene: TRBV4-1
abundance: -
d_gene: TRBD1
j_gene: TRBJ2-2
CDR3aa: CASSHLPGQGRSGELFF
CDR3nt: TGCGCCAGCAGCCACCTCCCGGGACAGGGGAGGAGCGGGGAGCTGTTTTTT

v_gene: TRBV4-1
abundance: -
d_gene: TRBD1
j_gene: TRBJ1-4
CDR3aa: CASSQIPGTGNEKLFF
CDR3nt: TGCGCCAGCAGCCAAATCCCCGGGACAGGGAATGAAAAACTGTTTTTT

v_gene: TRBV6-1
abundance: -
d_gene: TRBD1
j_gene: TRBJ1-2
CDR3aa: CASSEPGTGRAYGYTF
CDR3nt: TGTGCCAGCAGTGAACCCGGGACAGGGCGGGCTTATGGCTACACCTTC

v_gene: TRBV5-5
abundance: -
d_gene: TRBD2
j_gene: TRBJ2-1
CDR3aa: CASSLVLVAGGRNEQFF
CDR3nt: TGTGCCAGCAGCTTGGTATTGGTAGCGGGGGGGCGCAATGAGCAGTTCTTC

v_gene: TRBV29-1
abundance: -
d_gene: -
j_gene: TRBJ2-7
CDR3aa: CSAGVESSYEQYF
CDR3nt: TGCAGCGCCGGAGTTGAGAGCTCCTACGAGCAGTACTTC

v_gene: TRBV10-3
abundance: -
d_gene: -
j_gene: TRBJ1-1
CDR3aa: CAISEDVTEAFF
CDR3nt: TGTGCCATCAGTGAAGATGTCACTGAAGCTTTCTTT

v_gene: TRBV5-1
abundance: -
d_gene: TRBD1
j_gene: TRBJ1-1
CDR3aa: CASSWEGARNTEAFF
CDR3nt: TGCGCCAGCAGCTGGGAGGGGGCGCGGAACACTGAAGCTTTCTTT

v_gene: TRBV5-1
abundance: -
d_gene: -
j_gene: TRBJ2-1
CDR3aa: CASSPERGVRNEQFF
CDR3nt: TGCGCCAGCAGCCCAGAGAGGGGGGTCAGAAATGAGCAGTTCTTC

v_gene: TRBV4-1
abundance: -
d_gene: -
j_gene: TRBJ1-2
CDR3aa: CAGSHLMGKPGSEGYTF
CDR3nt: TGCGCCGGCAGCCACCTAATGGGGAAACCGGGGTCAGAAGGCTACACCTTC

v_gene: TRBV5-6
abundance: -
d_gene: TRBD1
j_gene: TRBJ2-1
CDR3aa: CASGQGGNEQFF
CDR3nt: TGTGCCAGCGGACAGGGCGGCAATGAGCAGTTCTTC

v_gene: TRBV4-3
abundance: -
d_gene: TRBD2
j_gene: TRBJ2-1
CDR3aa: CASSKGRGVSNEQFF
CDR3nt: TGCGCCAGCAGCAAAGGCCGGGGGGTCAGCAATGAGCAGTTCTTC

v_gene: TRBV6-4
abundance: -
d_gene: -
j_gene: TRBJ2-2
CDR3aa: CASSDAETGELFF
CDR3nt: TGTGCCAGCAGTGACGCGGAAACCGGGGAGCTGTTTTTT

v_gene: TRBV4-1
abundance: -
d_gene: TRBD1
j_gene: TRBJ2-2
CDR3aa: CASSQDARGSRQGTGELFF
CDR3nt: TGCGCCAGCAGCCAAGATGCCAGGGGATCAAGACAGGGTACCGGGGAGCTGTTTTTT

v_gene: TRBV5-1
abundance: -
d_gene: -
j_gene: TRBJ2-7
CDR3aa: CASSLNGVSYEQYF
CDR3nt: TGCGCCAGCAGCTTGAACGGGGTCTCCTACGAGCAGTACTTC

v_gene: TRBV7-2
abundance: -
d_gene: TRBD2
j_gene: TRBJ2-3
CDR3aa: CASSSGLAGLTDTQYF
CDR3nt: TGTGCCAGCAGCTCGGGACTAGCGGGGCTCACAGATACGCAGTATTTT

v_gene: TRBV29-1
abundance: -
d_gene: TRBD1
j_gene: TRBJ2-7
CDR3aa: CSVKTGGSYEQYF
CDR3nt: TGCAGCGTAAAAACAGGGGGGTCCTACGAGCAGTACTTC

v_gene: TRBV10-1
abundance: -
d_gene: -
j_gene: TRBJ2-5
CDR3aa: CASSVGGSGAETQYF
CDR3nt: TGCGCCAGCAGTGTCGGGGGATCGGGGGCAGAGACCCAGTACTTC

v_gene: TRBV20-1
abundance: -
d_gene: -
j_gene: TRBJ1-2
CDR3aa: CSAIEVGGYTF
CDR3nt: TGCAGTGCTATTGAGGTCGGCGGCTACACCTTC

v_gene: TRBV10-2
abundance: -
d_gene: TRBD2
j_gene: TRBJ2-1
CDR3aa: CASSLAVNNEQFF
CDR3nt: TGCGCCAGCAGCCTAGCGGTGAACAATGAGCAGTTCTTC

v_gene: TRBV5-1
abundance: once
d_gene: TRBD2
j_gene: TRBJ2-7
CDR3aa: CASSLPAGAGEQYF
CDR3nt: TGCGCCAGCAGCTTACCAGCGGGAGCGGGAGAGCAGTACTTC

v_gene: TRBV4-2
abundance: -
d_gene: -
j_gene: TRBJ2-3
CDR3aa: CASSQDYLTDTQYF
CDR3nt: TGTGCCAGCAGCCAAGATTACCTCACAGATACGCAGTATTTT

v_gene: TRBV11-2
abundance: -
d_gene: -
j_gene: TRBJ2-2
CDR3aa: CASREQGPGELFF
CDR3nt: TGTGCCAGCAGAGAACAGGGCCCCGGGGAGCTGTTTTTT

v_gene: TRBV19
abundance: -
d_gene: -
j_gene: TRBJ1-1
CDR3aa: CASSQRGSVGNTEAFF
CDR3nt: TGTGCCAGCTCACAAAGGGGATCCGTCGGTAACACTGAAGCTTTCTTT

v_gene: TRBV7-9
abundance: -
d_gene: TRBD2
j_gene: TRBJ2-2
CDR3aa: CASSLGTSGSFSGELFF
CDR3nt: TGTGCCAGCAGCTTAGGGACTAGCGGGAGTTTCTCCGGGGAGCTGTTTTTT

v_gene: TRBV14
abundance: -
d_gene: -
j_gene: TRBJ1-2
CDR3aa: CASTGAYGYTF
CDR3nt: TGTGCCAGCACAGGGGCCTATGGCTACACCTTC